One T cell receptor (beta chain) is described in this entry. What it binds is not known. The trim removed 4 bases at V and 6 bases at J, leaving 5 bases unmatched. Germline values: CDR1 DFQATT, CDR2 SNEGSKA (reference sequence). The CDR3 is 14 residues long. This record belongs to a study of vaccination and CD4 T cells after COVID-19. The treatment was: roughly 10-day PBMC culture with coronavirus spike peptide pools or control peptides (ViraFEST assay). Half-medium changes with fresh IL-2 medium occurred on days 3 and 7. With the Oncomine TCR Beta short-read assay, DNA from cultured CD4+ T cells was sequenced. A single record per CDR3 protein comes from TCRdb applying MiXCR to the PCR reads. The sample yields about 4,200 distinct CDR3 sequences, approximately 43% seen once.

The clonotype originates from a human donor who had recovered from COVID-19. Sequenced input: CD4+ T cells from blood, cultured in vitro. V gene TRBV20-1 combines with J gene TRBJ2-3; 12 positions match TRBD1. The CDR3 nucleotides are TGCAGTGCTACACCGGGACAGGGGGCGGATACGCAGTATTTT. It codes for CSATPGQGADTQYF.